This TCR beta chain came from a study of T cells in localized non-small cell lung cancer. TCRdb keeps only in-frame clones here, not all; method: immunoSEQ multiplex PCR. This table has some 21,000 clones, around 91% appearing once. This clone is a singleton in its sample. The target antigen is unknown. General study findings and limits: Adjacent lung held a median about 57 of the top 100 tumor clones. The study linked higher blood T cell density to longer overall survival. Clonality of T cells reached its maximum in uninvolved adjacent lung, surpassing tumor. Sequencing was limited to one tumor region, leaving the possibility of heterogeneity open.

Germline loops: CDR1 ENHRY, CDR2 SYGVKD. With 3 bases clipped from V and 0 bases from J, the junction kept 5 bases outside the gene matches. The CDR3 runs 16 residues. V gene TRBV10-3 combines with J gene TRBJ2-4, with 7 bases aligning to TRBD1. This receptor was identified in a man aged 40 to 70 with stage I lung adenocarcinoma. The sequences come from peripheral blood, collected before any cancer treatment. The CDR3 nucleotides are TGTGCCATCAGTGATCGGGACAGCTCAGCCAAAAACATTCAGTACTTC. Its translation: CAISDRDSSAKNIQYF.